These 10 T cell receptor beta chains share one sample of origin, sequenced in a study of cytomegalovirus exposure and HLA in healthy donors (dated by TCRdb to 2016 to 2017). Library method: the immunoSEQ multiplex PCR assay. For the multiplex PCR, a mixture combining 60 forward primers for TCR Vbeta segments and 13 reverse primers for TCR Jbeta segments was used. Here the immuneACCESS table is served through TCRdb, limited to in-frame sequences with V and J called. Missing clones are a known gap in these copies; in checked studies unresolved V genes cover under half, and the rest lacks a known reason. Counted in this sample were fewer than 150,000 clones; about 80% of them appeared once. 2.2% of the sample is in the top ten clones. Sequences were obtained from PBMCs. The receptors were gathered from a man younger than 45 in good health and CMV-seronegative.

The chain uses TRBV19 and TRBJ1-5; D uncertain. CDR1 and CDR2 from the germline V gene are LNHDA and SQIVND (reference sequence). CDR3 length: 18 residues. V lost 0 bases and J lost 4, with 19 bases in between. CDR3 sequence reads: CASSIDWVWGRGNQPQHF. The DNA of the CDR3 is TGTGCCAGTAGTATAGATTGGGTCTGGGGTCGGGGTAATCAGCCCCAGCATTTT. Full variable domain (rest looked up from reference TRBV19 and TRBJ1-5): DGGITQSPKYLFRKEGQNVTLSCEQNLNHDAMYWYRQDPGQGLRLIYYSQIVNDFQKGDIAEGYSVSREKKESFPLTVTSAQKNPTAFYLCASSIDWVWGRGNQPQHFGDGTRLSIL.

In DNA, the CDR3 is TGTGCCAGCAGCATAATTGACTCCGAAGCTTTCTTT. This translates into CASSIIDSEAFF. The genes are TRBV6-5 and TRBJ1-1; D is undetermined. The CDR3 sequence is 12 residues long. The ends were cut back, 6 bases at V and 8 bases at J, with 13 bases in the middle. Germline values: CDR1 MNHEY, CDR2 SVGAGI.

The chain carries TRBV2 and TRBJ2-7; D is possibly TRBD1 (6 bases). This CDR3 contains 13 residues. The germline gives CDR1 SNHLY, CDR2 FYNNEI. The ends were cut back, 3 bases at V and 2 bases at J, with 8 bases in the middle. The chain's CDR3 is CASSEGHPYEQYF. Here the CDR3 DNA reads TGTGCCAGCAGTGAGGGACACCCCTACGAGCAGTACTTC.

The CDR3 is CASSLAKEETQYF. In DNA, the CDR3 is TGTGCCAGCAGCTTGGCCAAAGAAGAGACCCAGTACTTC. V gene TRBV7-2 combines with J gene TRBJ2-5, with D unclear. Germline V CDR1 and CDR2: SGHTA, FQGNSA. The germline V and J ends were trimmed by 3 bases and 3 bases, with 8 bases remaining between them. The CDR3 contains 13 residues.

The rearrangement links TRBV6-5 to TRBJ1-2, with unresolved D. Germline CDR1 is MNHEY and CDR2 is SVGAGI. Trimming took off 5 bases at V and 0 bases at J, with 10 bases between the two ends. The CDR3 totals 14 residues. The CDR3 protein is CASSQTEANYGYTF. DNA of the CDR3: TGTGCCAGCAGTCAGACTGAAGCTAACTATGGCTACACCTTC.

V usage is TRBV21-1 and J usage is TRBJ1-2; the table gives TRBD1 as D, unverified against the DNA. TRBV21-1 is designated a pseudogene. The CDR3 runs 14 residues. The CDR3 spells CASSNRTGYYGYTF. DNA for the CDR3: TGTGCCAGCAGCAATAGGACAGGGTACTATGGCTACACCTTC.

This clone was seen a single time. The CDR3 sequence: CASSLGQEKETQYF. The DNA for the CDR3 is TGTGCCAGCAGCTTAGGACAGGAAAAAGAGACCCAGTACTTC. This chain joins TRBV7-6 and TRBJ2-5; D is perhaps TRBD1 (6 bases). Germline V CDR1 and CDR2: SGHVS, FNYEAQ. The CDR3 consists of 14 residues. V was pared by 1 base and J by 3 bases, with 9 bases between.

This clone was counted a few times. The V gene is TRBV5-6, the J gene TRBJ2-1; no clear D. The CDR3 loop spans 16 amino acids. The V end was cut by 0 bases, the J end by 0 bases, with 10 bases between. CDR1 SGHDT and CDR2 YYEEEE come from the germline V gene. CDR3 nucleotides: TGTGCCAGCAGCTTGGGCGGTCAGAGCTCCTACAATGAGCAGTTCTTC. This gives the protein CASSLGGQSSYNEQFF.

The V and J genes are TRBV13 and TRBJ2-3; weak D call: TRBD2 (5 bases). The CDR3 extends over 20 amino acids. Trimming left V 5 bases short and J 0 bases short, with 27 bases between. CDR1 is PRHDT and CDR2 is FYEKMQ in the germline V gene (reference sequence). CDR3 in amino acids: CASSPPLTGSQSASTDTQYF. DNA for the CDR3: TGTGCCAGCAGCCCCCCTCTAACGGGATCCCAGTCTGCTAGCACAGATACGCAGTATTTT. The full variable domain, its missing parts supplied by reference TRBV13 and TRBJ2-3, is AAGVIQSPRHLIKEKRETATLKCYPIPRHDTVYWYQQGPGQDPQFLISFYEKMQSDKGSIPDRFSAQQFSDYHSELNMSSLELGDSALYFCASSPPLTGSQSASTDTQYFGPGTRLTVL.

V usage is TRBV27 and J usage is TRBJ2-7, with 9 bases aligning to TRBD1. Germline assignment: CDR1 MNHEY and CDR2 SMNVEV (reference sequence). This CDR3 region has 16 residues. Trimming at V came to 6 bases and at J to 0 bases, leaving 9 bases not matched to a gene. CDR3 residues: CASRSSGTGYSYEQYF. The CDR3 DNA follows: TGTGCCAGCAGATCCTCCGGGACAGGGTACTCCTACGAGCAGTACTTC.